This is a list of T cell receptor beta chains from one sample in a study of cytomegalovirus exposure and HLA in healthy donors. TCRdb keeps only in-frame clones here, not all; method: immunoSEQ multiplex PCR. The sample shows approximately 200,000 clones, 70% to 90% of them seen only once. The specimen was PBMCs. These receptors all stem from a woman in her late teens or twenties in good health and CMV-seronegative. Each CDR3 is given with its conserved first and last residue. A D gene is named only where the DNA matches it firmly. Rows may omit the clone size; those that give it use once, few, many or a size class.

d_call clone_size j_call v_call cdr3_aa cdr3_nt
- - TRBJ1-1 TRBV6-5 CASSSGTSKAFF TGTGCCAGCAGTTCTGGGACATCCAAAGCTTTCTTT
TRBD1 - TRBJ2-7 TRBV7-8 CASSLAGTGGYEQYF TGTGCCAGCAGCTTGGCCGGGACAGGAGGATACGAGCAGTACTTC
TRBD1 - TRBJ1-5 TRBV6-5 CASRQTGEGQPQHF TGTGCCAGCAGACAGACAGGGGAGGGACAGCCCCAGCATTTT
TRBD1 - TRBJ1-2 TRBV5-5 CASSLDRLGYTF TGTGCCAGCAGCCTGGACAGGCTCGGCTACACCTTC
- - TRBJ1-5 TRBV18 CASSPGAEQPQHF TGTGCCAGCTCACCAGGGGCAGAGCAGCCCCAGCATTTT
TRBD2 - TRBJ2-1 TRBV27 CASSLSSSGSPRDEQFF TGTGCCAGCAGTTTGTCCTCTAGCGGGTCTCCTAGGGATGAGCAGTTCTTC
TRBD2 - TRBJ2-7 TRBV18 CASSPKPGLDSYEQYF TGTGCCAGCTCACCAAAGCCGGGACTAGACTCCTACGAGCAGTACTTC
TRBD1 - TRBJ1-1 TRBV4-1 CASSPGTGVMTEAFF TGCGCCAGCAGCCCCGGGACAGGAGTAATGACTGAAGCTTTCTTT
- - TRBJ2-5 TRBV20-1 CSASGRETQYF TGCAGTGCTAGCGGGAGAGAGACCCAGTACTTC
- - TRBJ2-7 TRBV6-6 CASSRLLSIGEQYF TGTGCCAGCAGTCGACTACTCTCTATAGGGGAGCAGTACTTC
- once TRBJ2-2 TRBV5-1 CASLSGNTGELFF TGCGCCAGCCTTAGCGGAAACACCGGGGAGCTGTTTTTT
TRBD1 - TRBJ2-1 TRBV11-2 CASSTLDRVLSYNEQFF TGTGCCAGCAGCACCCTGGACAGGGTATTATCCTACAATGAGCAGTTCTTC
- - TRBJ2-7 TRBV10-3 CAISAGMAEQYF TGTGCCATCAGCGCGGGTATGGCCGAGCAGTACTTC
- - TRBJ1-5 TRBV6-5 CASSYSSDQPQHF TGTGCCAGCAGTTACTCATCCGATCAGCCCCAGCATTTT
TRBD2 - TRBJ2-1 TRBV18 CASSLGTSGYNEQFF TGTGCCAGCTCCCTCGGGACTAGCGGCTACAATGAGCAGTTCTTC
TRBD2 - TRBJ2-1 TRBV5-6 CASSSASGNRNEQFF TGTGCCAGCAGCTCCGCTAGCGGGAACCGGAATGAGCAGTTCTTC
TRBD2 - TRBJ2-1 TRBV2 CATSSGSIIDEQFF TGTGCCACCTCAAGCGGGAGTATTATCGATGAGCAGTTCTTC
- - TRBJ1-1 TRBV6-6 CASSSADYYNTEAFF TGTGCCAGCAGTTCCGCGGATTACTATAACACTGAAGCTTTCTTT
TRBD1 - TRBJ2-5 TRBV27 CASSLGQGAGRETQYF TGTGCCAGCAGTTTAGGACAGGGGGCAGGGAGGGAGACCCAGTACTTC
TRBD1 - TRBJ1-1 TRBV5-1 CASSLGQYTEAFF TGCGCCAGCAGCCTGGGACAGTACACTGAAGCTTTCTTT